A single sample gave rise to the 32 T cell receptor beta chains below, sequenced in a study of cytomegalovirus exposure and HLA in healthy donors. Both 60 Vbeta primers and 13 Jbeta primers went into the PCR. The protocol was immunoSEQ multiplex PCR, while the TCRdb copy is restricted to in-frame clones and leaves out a portion. The data show about 250,000 clones, more than 55% seen once. Material: PBMCs. The receptors shown here come from a female donor in good health and CMV-seronegative.

The chain is built from TRBV10-1 and TRBJ2-1; maybe TRBD1 (6 bases). This CDR3 comprises 16 residues. Germline V gene sequence: CDR1 WNHNN, CDR2 SYGVQD (reference sequence). The V end lost 4 bases, the J end lost 4 bases, and 17 bases lay between the germline ends. The CDR3: CASSVRARGEYNEQFF. The DNA for the CDR3 is TGCGCCAGCAGTGTCCGGGCCAGGGGCGAATACAATGAGCAGTTCTTC.

This chain links TRBV7-2 with TRBJ2-2; 9 nucleotides align to TRBD2. The V segment lost 1 base and the J segment 4 bases; nucleotides outside the gene matches: 10. The CDR3 loop spans 18 amino acids. CDR1 SGHTA and CDR2 FQGNSA come from the germline V gene. Here the CDR3 reads CASSLGSLAGFGTGELFF. As DNA, the CDR3 is TGTGCCAGCAGCTTAGGGTCCCTAGCGGGATTCGGCACCGGGGAGCTGTTTTTT.

The chain joins TRBV11-3 to TRBJ2-2; D possibly corresponds to TRBD2 (6 bases). The CDR3 covers 14 residues. V shed 5 bases and J shed 4 bases, with 11 bases lying between them. Germline CDR1 reads SGHNT; CDR2 reads YENEEA. CDR3 bases: TGTGCCAGCAGCGCCGGGACTTTCACCGGGGAGCTGTTTTTT. It yields the protein CASSAGTFTGELFF. The complete variable domain, with remaining parts taken from reference TRBV11-3 and TRBJ2-2, reads EAGVVQSPRYKIIEKKQPVAFWCNPISGHNTLYWYLQNLGQGPELLIRYENEEAVDDSQLPKDRFSAERLKGVDSTLKIQPAELGDSAVYLCASSAGTFTGELFFGEGSRLTVL.

The chain has TRBV11-3 and TRBJ2-1; 10 nucleotides match TRBD2. Germline loops: CDR1 SGHNT, CDR2 YENEEA. The CDR3 contains 13 residues. V shed 7 bases, J shed 6 bases, and the junction held 3 bases outside the gene matches. The CDR3 sequence is CASTPSGSNEQFF. In nucleotides, the CDR3 is TGTGCCAGCACCCCTAGCGGGAGCAATGAGCAGTTCTTC.

In its sample, this clone was seen a few times. The CDR3 sequence is CASSRSRYLSPSRPDTQYF. CDR3 bases: TGTGCCAGCAGCCGTAGTCGGTATTTGTCCCCCTCTCGCCCAGATACGCAGTATTTT. The chain employs TRBV14 and TRBJ2-3; D is uncertain. The germline V gene has CDR1 SGHDN and CDR2 FVKESK. The V end lost 4 bases, the J end lost 4 bases, and 27 bases lay between the germline ends. CDR3 length: 19 residues.

This clone was counted a few times. V is TRBV9 and J is TRBJ2-3; no firm D call. Trimming removed 0 bases at V and 0 bases at J, with 11 bases between. CDR1 is SGDLS, CDR2 YYNGEE, per germline. This CDR3 is built from 16 residues. CDR3 in DNA: TGTGCCAGCAGCGTAGGTATAGCTGATAGCACAGATACGCAGTATTTT. Protein: CASSVGIADSTDTQYF. Full variable domain (rest looked up from reference TRBV9 and TRBJ2-3): DSGVTQTPKHLITATGQRVTLRCSPRSGDLSVYWYQQSLDQGLQFLIQYYNGEERAKGNILERFSAQQFPDLHSELNLSSLELGDSALYFCASSVGIADSTDTQYFGPGTRLTVL.

This clone was recorded a few times. The chain is built from TRBV4-1 and TRBJ2-7; D may be TRBD1 (6 bases). Germline CDR1 is MGHRA and CDR2 is YSYEKL. The length of the CDR3 is 16 residues. The V end was cut by 1 base, the J end by 2 bases, with 15 bases between. CDR3 nucleotides: TGCGCCAGCAGCCAAGCAGGGGATCGAATTACCTACGAGCAGTACTTC. Protein product: CASSQAGDRITYEQYF.

The V gene is TRBV5-1, the J gene TRBJ1-1; tentative D call: TRBD1 (5 bases). The CDR3 extends over 12 amino acids. V was shortened by 6 bases and J by 8 bases, with 14 bases between the two germline ends. Germline lookup yields CDR1 SGHRS and CDR2 YFSETQ. CDR3 sequence (DNA): TGCGCCAGCAAAAAGGATTGGGGCGAAGCTTTCTTT. Translated, it gives CASKKDWGEAFF. The whole variable domain, remainder taken from reference TRBV5-1 and TRBJ1-1, is KAGVTQTPRYLIKTRGQQVTLSCSPISGHRSVSWYQQTPGQGLQFLFEYFSETQRNKGNFPGRFSGRQFSNSRSEMNVSTLELGDSALYLCASKKDWGEAFFGQGTRLTVV.

The rearrangement links TRBV19 to TRBJ2-1, with a tentative D call TRBD1 (5 bases). Trimming shortened V by 6 bases and J by 6 bases, and 15 bases separated the two germline ends. Germline CDR1 is LNHDA and CDR2 is SQIVND (reference sequence). There are 14 residues in the CDR3. The CDR3 bases are TGTGCCAGTAGCATACCGCCTCAGGGCAATGAGCAGTTCTTC. Protein: CASSIPPQGNEQFF.

This clone turned up a few times. The CDR3 spells CASSYFGGEQFF. CDR3 DNA sequence: TGTGCCAGCAGTTACTTCGGGGGAGAGCAGTTCTTC. This chain links TRBV6-6 with TRBJ2-1, with D possibly being TRBD2 (6 bases). From germline, CDR1 is MNHNY and CDR2 SVGAGI (reference sequence). This CDR3 contains 12 residues. The V end lost 1 base, the J end lost 10 bases, and 8 bases lay between the germline ends.

V and J are TRBV5-1 and TRBJ1-2; D is unresolved. This CDR3 region has 13 residues. V gave up 0 bases and J gave up 5 bases, with 8 bases separating them. CDR1 and CDR2 from the germline V gene are SGHRS and YFSETQ. The CDR3 DNA sequence: TGCGCCAGCAGCTTGGGAGACACTTATGGCTACACCTTC. Its translation is CASSLGDTYGYTF. Looking up the rest from reference TRBV5-1 and TRBJ1-2 gives the full variable domain: KAGVTQTPRYLIKTRGQQVTLSCSPISGHRSVSWYQQTPGQGLQFLFEYFSETQRNKGNFPGRFSGRQFSNSRSEMNVSTLELGDSALYLCASSLGDTYGYTFGSGTRLTVV.

V usage is TRBV7-9 and J usage is TRBJ2-7; D is unresolved. CDR1 and CDR2 from the germline V gene are SEHNR and FQNEAQ (reference sequence). The CDR3 runs to 14 residues. V lost 6 bases and J 0 bases, leaving 12 bases between the germline ends. The CDR3 protein is CASSPDSSSYEQYF. The CDR3 DNA reads TGTGCCAGCAGTCCCGACTCGAGCTCCTACGAGCAGTACTTC.

The chain joins TRBV2 to TRBJ1-6, with 8 positions matching TRBD1. The germline CDR1 and CDR2 sequences are SNHLY and FYNNEI. The V segment lost 7 bases and the J segment 9 bases; nucleotides outside the gene matches: 5. CDR3 length: 13 amino acids. The CDR3 loop reads CASTGQGGSPLHF. For the CDR3, the DNA is TGTGCCAGCACAGGACAGGGAGGTTCACCCCTCCACTTT.

V is TRBV6-5 and J is TRBJ1-6; D is unresolved. Trimming cost V 6 bases and J 11 bases, with 23 bases left between them. Per germline, CDR1 MNHEY and CDR2 SVGAGI. CDR3 size: 16 residues. CDR3 sequence reads: CASSYDGGGRRTPLHF. The CDR3 DNA reads TGTGCCAGCAGCTACGACGGCGGAGGACGACGGACACCCCTCCACTTT.

This clone turned up a few times. The chain employs TRBV18 and TRBJ2-7, with 8 bases identical to TRBD1. This CDR3 is built from 14 residues. V lost 4 bases, J lost 3 bases, and 5 bases stayed unmatched. The germline CDR1 and CDR2 sequences are KGHSH and LQKENI. CDR3 sequence reads: CASSRVQGVYEQYF. The CDR3 DNA sequence: TGTGCCAGCTCACGGGTACAGGGGGTCTACGAGCAGTACTTC.

In this sample, this clone turned up a few times. This chain links TRBV6-6 with TRBJ1-4; D is possibly TRBD1 (6 bases). Germline CDR1 reads MNHNY; CDR2 reads SVGAGI (reference sequence). The CDR3 runs 15 residues. Trimming cost V 0 bases and J 4 bases, with 9 bases left between them. In DNA form, the CDR3 reads TGTGCCAGCAGTTACTCACAGGGCCGTAATGAAAAACTGTTTTTT. It translates to CASSYSQGRNEKLFF.

The V and J genes are TRBV2 and TRBJ2-2; a possible D gene is TRBD2 (7 bases). Germline CDR1 SNHLY, CDR2 FYNNEI. This CDR3 has 17 amino acids. Trimming removed 7 bases at V and 2 bases at J, with 20 bases between. CDR3 coding DNA: TGTGCCAGCATCGGGGGGCGGACTCGACCCAACACCGGGGAGCTGTTTTTT. Translated: CASIGGRTRPNTGELFF.

The CDR3 here is CASSDRDRGSYEQYF. The CDR3 nucleotides read TGTGCCAGTAGTGACCGGGACAGGGGATCCTACGAGCAGTACTTC. This chain joins TRBV19 and TRBJ2-7, with 10 positions matching TRBD1. In germline, CDR1 is LNHDA, CDR2 SQIVND (reference sequence). V shed 5 bases and J 1 base; nucleotides not matched to a gene: 5. The CDR3 sequence is 15 residues long.

The V and J genes are TRBV13 and TRBJ1-4; possibly TRBD1 for D (5 bases). Between the trimmed V and J ends, which lost 1 base and 10 bases, there was a span of 13 bases. The length of the CDR3 is 14 residues. CDR1 and CDR2 (germline): PRHDT, FYEKMQ (reference sequence). CDR3 nucleotide sequence: TGTGCCAGCAGCTTAGCGGGGACTTCGAGAAAACTGTTTTTT. As protein: CASSLAGTSRKLFF. The whole variable domain, remainder taken from reference TRBV13 and TRBJ1-4, is AAGVIQSPRHLIKEKRETATLKCYPIPRHDTVYWYQQGPGQDPQFLISFYEKMQSDKGSIPDRFSAQQFSDYHSELNMSSLELGDSALYFCASSLAGTSRKLFFGSGTQLSVL.

For this clone: At the DNA level, this CDR3 is encoded by other sequences in the same sample as well. The rearrangement joins TRBV7-2 to TRBJ2-7, with TRBD2 identical over 7 bases. V lost 7 bases and J lost 2; bases outside the gene matches: 5. Germline CDR1 reads SGHTA; CDR2 reads FQGNSA. CDR3 length: 13 residues. As DNA, the CDR3 is TGTGCCAGCAAGCGGCGGGGGACCTACGAGCAGTACTTC. This sequence encodes CASKRRGTYEQYF. Full variable domain (remainder filled in from reference TRBV7-2 and TRBJ2-7): GAGVSQSPSNKVTEKGKDVELRCDPISGHTALYWYRQSLGQGLEFLIYFQGNSAPDKSGLPSDRFSAERTGGSVSTLTIQRTQQEDSAVYLCASKRRGTYEQYFGPGTRLTVT.

The gene calls are TRBV7-9 and TRBJ2-7; TRBD2 agrees at 13 bases. Germline assignment: CDR1 SEHNR and CDR2 FQNEAQ (reference sequence). The CDR3 sequence is 17 residues long. V shed 6 bases, J shed 1 base, and the junction held 9 bases outside the gene matches. The CDR3 nucleotides read TGTGCCAGCAGTCTCGGACTAGCGGGAGAGGGTTCCTACGAGCAGTACTTC. It is translated as CASSLGLAGEGSYEQYF.

This clone was picked up one time. This chain links TRBV27 with TRBJ1-2; D is undetermined. Trimming removed 6 bases at V and 6 bases at J, with 11 bases between. Germline CDR1 is MNHEY and CDR2 is SMNVEV (reference sequence). The CDR3 is 12 residues long. CDR3 in DNA: TGTGCCAGCAGGGAGAGGAATCATGGCTACACCTTC. Its translation: CASRERNHGYTF.

There are a few counts of this clone. The rearrangement uses TRBV15 and TRBJ1-3; 7 nucleotides align to TRBD1. The CDR3 loop spans 13 amino acids. The V segment lost 2 bases and the J segment 8 bases; nucleotides outside the gene matches: 3. The germline V gene has CDR1 LNHNV and CDR2 YYDKDF (reference sequence). CDR3 sequence: CATSRRTGDTIYF. The CDR3 coding sequence is TGTGCCACCAGCAGACGCACAGGGGACACCATATATTTT.

This clone has just a few counts. The rearrangement links TRBV4-2 to TRBJ1-1; TRBD1 matches at 8 bases. The CDR3 runs 14 residues. Germline CDR1 and CDR2: LGHNA and YNFKEQ. V shed 1 base and J 8 bases; nucleotides not matched to a gene: 6. The CDR3 sequence: CASSQARDRLEAFF. CDR3 DNA: TGTGCCAGCAGCCAAGCCCGGGACAGGTTAGAAGCTTTCTTT.

The CDR3 here is CASRPAVAGQYEQYF. The CDR3 region has the DNA TGTGCCAGCAGACCGGCGGTAGCGGGACAATACGAGCAGTACTTC. The rearrangement links TRBV7-9 to TRBJ2-7, with 8 positions matching TRBD2. Germline values: CDR1 SEHNR, CDR2 FQNEAQ (reference sequence). Trimming took 6 bases from V and 4 from J; bases not matched to a gene: 11. This CDR3 region has 15 residues. The full variable domain, rest sourced from reference TRBV7-9 and TRBJ2-7, is DTGVSQNPRHKITKRGQNVTFRCDPISEHNRLYWYRQTLGQGPEFLTYFQNEAQLEKSRLLSDRFSAERPKGSFSTLEIQRTEQGDSAMYLCASRPAVAGQYEQYFGPGTRLTVT.

The V call is TRBV28, the J call TRBJ1-2; maybe TRBD1 (5 bases). With 5 bases removed from V and 8 bases from J, the gap between germline ends came to 21 bases. The CDR3 runs 15 residues. CDR1 is MDHEN, CDR2 SYDVKM, per germline. CDR3 nucleotide sequence: TGTGCCAGCAGTCTCTCTATGAGGAAGGGGAAGGGCTACACCTTC. It yields the protein CASSLSMRKGKGYTF.

About this clone: Different DNA sequences within this sample yield the same CDR3. The V gene is TRBV7-9, the J gene TRBJ1-1; 7 bases match TRBD1. Looked up from germline, CDR1 is SEHNR and CDR2 is FQNEAQ (reference sequence). J was trimmed by 6 bases and V by 5 bases; bases with no gene match: 3. The CDR3 loop spans 12 amino acids. This chain's CDR3 is CASSLGTAEAFF. In DNA, the CDR3 is TGTGCCAGCAGCCTAGGGACAGCTGAAGCTTTCTTT.

The chain is built from TRBV28 and TRBJ1-2, with 8 nucleotides matching TRBD1. Germline V gene data show CDR1 as MDHEN and CDR2 as SYDVKM. CDR3 size: 13 residues. Trimming at V came to 3 bases and at J to 6 bases, leaving 3 bases not matched to a gene. The CDR3 protein is CASSFGDRNGYTF. CDR3 DNA: TGTGCCAGCAGTTTTGGGGACAGGAATGGCTACACCTTC.

The chain joins TRBV2 to TRBJ2-7, with 9 bases aligning to TRBD1. Germline V gene sequence: CDR1 SNHLY, CDR2 FYNNEI. V shed 11 bases, J shed 2 bases, and the junction held 10 bases outside the gene matches. This CDR3 is 14 amino acids long. The CDR3 nucleotides are TGTGCCCAGGTTGGCGACAGGGGGACCTACGAGCAGTACTTC. It yields the protein CAQVGDRGTYEQYF. Full variable domain (remainder filled in from reference TRBV2 and TRBJ2-7): EPEVTQTPSHQVTQMGQEVILRCVPISNHLYFYWYRQILGQKVEFLVSFYNNEISEKSEIFDDQFSVERPDGSNFTLKIRSTKLEDSAMYFCAQVGDRGTYEQYFGPGTRLTVT.

The V call is TRBV7-2, the J call TRBJ2-7; TRBD2 matches at 7 bases. Germline V gene data show CDR1 as SGHTA and CDR2 as FQGNSA. CDR3 length: 14 residues. J was trimmed by 1 base and V by 3 bases; bases with no gene match: 3. Here the CDR3 reads CASSLQRGSYEQYF. Written as DNA, the CDR3 is TGTGCCAGCAGCTTGCAGCGGGGATCCTACGAGCAGTACTTC.

This clone has a single count. V is TRBV19 and J is TRBJ2-1; 7 bases are shared with TRBD2. Germline V CDR1 and CDR2: LNHDA, SQIVND (reference sequence). The trim removed 7 bases at V and 4 bases at J, leaving 10 bases unmatched. CDR3 size: 15 residues. The CDR3 reads CASIMAGAGYNEQFF. The CDR3 DNA is TGTGCCAGTATCATGGCGGGAGCGGGGTACAATGAGCAGTTCTTC.

The chain recombines TRBV15 with TRBJ2-5; the match to TRBD1 covers 9 bases. The ends lost 0 bases at V and 4 bases at J; junction bases unmatched: 3. The CDR3 is 15 residues long. Germline assignment: CDR1 LNHNV and CDR2 YYDKDF (reference sequence). CDR3 loop: CATSREGQGRETQYF. Here the CDR3 DNA reads TGTGCCACCAGCAGAGAGGGACAGGGTCGAGAGACCCAGTACTTC.